This TCR beta chain was found in a study of shared clonotypes between healthy human individuals. This clone has only one observation. CDR1 and CDR2 (germline): SGHVS, FNYEAQ. The V and J ends lost 3 bases and 5 bases respectively, with 7 bases between them. This CDR3 contains 12 residues. Profiled with immunoSEQ multiplex PCR; TCRdb holds only in-frame clones, not every one. The table includes about 700,000 clones, 92% detected once. Naive CD8 isolation took CD45RO-negative cells positively selected for CCR7 and excluded terminally differentiated effector memory CD45RA+ cells. Sequences were obtained from naive CD8+ T cells sorted from blood. The chain joins TRBV7-6 to TRBJ2-5; D not certain. This TCR derives from a man aged 25-45 years in good health. The CDR3 sequence: CASSFIDETQYF. The CDR3 coding sequence is TGTGCCAGCAGCTTTATAGATGAGACCCAGTACTTC.